These T cell receptor beta chains were read from a single sample in a study of T cell changes during pregnancy in multiple sclerosis. Produced via immunoSEQ multiplex PCR; TCRdb's table is partial and in-frame only. The table lists around 46,000 clones, 80% to 90% of them singletons, with 8.3% in the top ten. The input for sequencing was CD8+ T cells from peripheral blood mononuclear cells, taken in the second trimester of pregnancy. All receptors come from a female donor with multiple sclerosis, enrolled in a pregnancy study. CDR3s include the opening cysteine and the closing phenylalanine or tryptophan. The order of the fields is J gene, clone size, D gene, V gene, CDR3 protein, CDR3 DNA. D genes are given only for firm matches. A clone size is listed for some rows: how often the clone was seen (once, few, many), or a class if it is expanded.

j_gene: TRBJ1-1
abundance: .
d_gene: TRBD1
v_gene: TRBV19
CDR3aa: CASSPYRGLDTEAFF
CDR3nt: TGTGCCAGTAGTCCCTACAGGGGGCTAGACACTGAAGCTTTCTTT

j_gene: TRBJ1-1
abundance: .
d_gene: .
v_gene: TRBV30
CDR3aa: CAWSPPGGPGAEAFF
CDR3nt: TGTGCCTGGAGCCCCCCCGGCGGGCCAGGAGCTGAAGCTTTCTTT

j_gene: TRBJ1-5
abundance: .
d_gene: .
v_gene: TRBV6-5
CDR3aa: CASSQTPNQPQHF
CDR3nt: TGTGCCAGCAGTCAGACACCCAATCAGCCCCAGCATTTT

j_gene: TRBJ2-7
abundance: medium-sized
d_gene: TRBD1
v_gene: TRBV7-3
CDR3aa: CASSLGTGDDEQYF
CDR3nt: TGTGCCAGCAGCTTAGGGACAGGGGATGACGAGCAGTACTTC

j_gene: TRBJ1-1
abundance: .
d_gene: .
v_gene: TRBV5-1
CDR3aa: CASSFDSLETEAFF
CDR3nt: TGCGCCAGCAGTTTTGATTCCTTGGAGACTGAAGCTTTCTTT

j_gene: TRBJ2-1
abundance: .
d_gene: TRBD2
v_gene: TRBV2
CDR3aa: CASSEVDWLAEAGNERFF
CDR3nt: TGTGCCAGCAGTGAAGTTGATTGGTTAGCGGAAGCGGGGAATGAGCGGTTCTTC

j_gene: TRBJ2-7
abundance: .
d_gene: .
v_gene: TRBV27
CDR3aa: CASSGDGSYEQYF
CDR3nt: TGTGCCAGCAGCGGAGACGGCTCCTACGAGCAGTACTTC

j_gene: TRBJ1-6
abundance: .
d_gene: TRBD1
v_gene: TRBV6-5
CDR3aa: CASRKGGTNSPLHF
CDR3nt: TGTGCCAGCAGAAAAGGGGGCACAAATTCACCCCTCCACTTT

j_gene: TRBJ2-7
abundance: .
d_gene: .
v_gene: TRBV13
CDR3aa: CASSLGDSGGYEQYF
CDR3nt: TGTGCCAGCAGCTTAGGGGATTCTGGGGGGTACGAGCAGTACTTC

j_gene: TRBJ2-1
abundance: .
d_gene: TRBD2
v_gene: TRBV7-8
CDR3aa: CASSPSGLPNNEQFF
CDR3nt: TGTGCCAGCAGCCCTAGCGGACTACCAAACAATGAGCAGTTCTTC

j_gene: TRBJ1-1
abundance: .
d_gene: .
v_gene: TRBV7-9
CDR3aa: CASGGDTEAFF
CDR3nt: TGTGCCAGCGGAGGGGACACTGAAGCTTTCTTT